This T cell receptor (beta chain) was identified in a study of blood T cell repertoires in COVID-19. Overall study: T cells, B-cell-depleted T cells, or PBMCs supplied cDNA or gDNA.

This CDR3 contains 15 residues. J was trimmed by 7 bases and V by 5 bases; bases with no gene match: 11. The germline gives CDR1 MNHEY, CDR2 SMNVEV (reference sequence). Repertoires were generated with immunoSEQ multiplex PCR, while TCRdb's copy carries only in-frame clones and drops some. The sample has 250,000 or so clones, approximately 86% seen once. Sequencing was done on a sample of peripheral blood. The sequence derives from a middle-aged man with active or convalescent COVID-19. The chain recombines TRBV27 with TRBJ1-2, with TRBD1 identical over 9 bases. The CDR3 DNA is TGTGCCAGCAGTCCTCACCCCGGGACAGGGTTTGGCTACACCTTC. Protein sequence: CASSPHPGTGFGYTF.